This entry lists 19 T cell receptor beta chains sequenced from one sample in a study of OX40 agonist ivuxolimab in advanced cancers. Assay: immunoSEQ multiplex PCR; the TCRdb copy retains only in-frame clones and omits some. The sample consists of about 7,000 clones, approximately 80% of them appearing once. The specimen comprised CD4+ or CD8+ T cells sorted from blood, sampled in a trial of the OX40 agonist ivuxolimab. The receptors originated from an adult with an advanced solid tumor such as melanoma, head and neck, liver or kidney cancer.

The chain uses TRBV27 and TRBJ1-1; a possible D gene is TRBD1 (6 bases). Trimming pared 5 bases from V and 1 base from J, leaving 14 bases between. Germline V CDR1 and CDR2: MNHEY, SMNVEV (reference sequence). The CDR3 covers 15 residues. The CDR3 DNA is TGTGCCAGCAGTCCCCGAGGGGGACAGAACACTGAAGCTTTCTTT. It encodes CASSPRGGQNTEAFF.

The chain combines TRBV6-5 with TRBJ1-5, with unresolved D. With 5 bases removed from V and 3 bases from J, the gap between germline ends came to 14 bases. CDR3 length: 15 amino acids. Germline assignment: CDR1 MNHEY and CDR2 SVGAGI. CDR3 sequence (DNA): TGTGCCAGCAGTCAGGACGGTGGAAACAATCAGCCCCAGCATTTT. Encoded protein: CASSQDGGNNQPQHF.

The V gene is TRBV27, the J gene TRBJ2-5; D is perhaps TRBD1 (6 bases). V lost 5 bases and J 4 bases, leaving 11 bases between the germline ends. Germline-derived CDR1 and CDR2 are MNHEY and SMNVEV (reference sequence). The CDR3 is 13 amino acids. The CDR3 coding sequence is TGTGCCAGCAGTCAGGGGAACGTAGAGACCCAGTACTTC. Its protein product is CASSQGNVETQYF.

J is TRBJ2-2 and V is TRBV29-1; 7 bases align to TRBD1. The V and J ends lost 5 bases and 3 bases, in that order; junction bases with no gene match: 12. Germline-derived CDR1 and CDR2 are SQVTM and ANQGSEA. The CDR3 is 16 residues long. CDR3 region: CSVLPTTGTDTGELFF. DNA for the CDR3: TGCAGCGTTCTACCGACGACAGGGACAGACACCGGGGAGCTGTTTTTT.

V is TRBV6-1 and J is TRBJ2-7, with 8 positions matching TRBD1. Losses at the gene ends were 6 bases for V and 4 bases for J; bases not matched to a gene: 11. In germline, CDR1 is MNHNS, CDR2 SASEGT. CDR3 length equals 15 residues. CDR3 sequence reads: CASSPGNRGFYEQYF. The DNA of the CDR3 is TGTGCCAGCAGCCCGGGGAACAGGGGGTTTTACGAGCAGTACTTC.

This chain uses TRBV27 with TRBJ1-4, with 8 bases identical to TRBD1. This CDR3 contains 14 residues. Germline V gene data show CDR1 as MNHEY and CDR2 as SMNVEV (reference sequence). V trimming: 7 bases; J trimming: 3 bases; junction bases outside the gene matches: 4. Written as DNA, the CDR3 is TGTGCCAGCAAACCGGGACAGGCTAATGAAAAACTGTTTTTT. It yields the protein CASKPGQANEKLFF. Complete variable domain (other parts from reference TRBV27 and TRBJ1-4): EAQVTQNPRYLITVTGKKLTVTCSQNMNHEYMSWYRQDPGLGLRQIYYSMNVEVTDKGDVPEGYKVSRKEKRNFPLILESPSPNQTSLYFCASKPGQANEKLFFGSGTQLSVL.

The rearrangement links TRBV27 to TRBJ1-4, with a tentative D call TRBD1 (6 bases). Trimming removed 6 bases at V and 5 bases at J, with 13 bases between. Per the germline V gene, CDR1 is MNHEY and CDR2 is SMNVEV (reference sequence). This CDR3 region has 14 residues. CDR3 DNA sequence: TGTGCCAGCAGGGTCGGGACAAGGAATGAAAAACTGTTTTTT. It codes for CASRVGTRNEKLFF.

The V and J genes are TRBV11-3 and TRBJ2-5, with D maybe TRBD2 (5 bases). TRBJ2-7 matches the DNA end more closely, so the J call is doubtful. CDR1 SGHNT and CDR2 YENEEA come from the germline V gene. CDR3 length: 15 amino acids. CDR3 in DNA: TGTGCCAGCAGCGGAGGAACGGGGTTTTCCTACGAGCAGTACTTC. Protein sequence: CASSGGTGFSYEQYF.

This clone was seen only a few times. The rearrangement joins TRBV19 to TRBJ2-1; 11 bases map to TRBD2. This CDR3 is 15 amino acids long. Per the germline V gene, CDR1 is LNHDA and CDR2 is SQIVND (reference sequence). Losses at the gene ends were 7 bases for V and 7 bases for J; bases not matched to a gene: 9. The CDR3 DNA is TGTGCCAGTAACGCTATAGCGGGAGGGTGGAATGAGCAGTTCTTC. It specifies CASNAIAGGWNEQFF.

The chain has TRBV4-1 and TRBJ2-4, with TRBD2 as a possible D gene (6 bases). The CDR3 contains 15 residues. CDR1 is MGHRA and CDR2 is YSYEKL in the germline V gene. The V gene lost 0 bases and the J gene lost 5 bases, with 11 bases spanning the gap. Written as DNA, the CDR3 is TGCGCCAGCAGCCAAGAGCGGGATGCGCAAAACATTCAGTACTTC. Its protein is CASSQERDAQNIQYF.

The chain has TRBV19 and TRBJ2-7; 8 bases are a match to TRBD1. The CDR3 extends over 13 amino acids. V trimming: 6 bases; J trimming: 6 bases; junction bases outside the gene matches: 7. Germline CDR1 is LNHDA and CDR2 is SQIVND (reference sequence). The CDR3 spells CASSAATGVEQYF. CDR3 bases: TGTGCCAGTAGCGCGGCGACAGGGGTCGAGCAGTACTTC.

This chain uses TRBV6-5 with TRBJ2-1; TRBD2 matches 11 bases. V lost 5 bases, J lost 4 bases, and 4 bases stayed unmatched. CDR1 and CDR2 from the germline V gene are MNHEY and SVGAGI. CDR3 length equals 15 residues. The CDR3: CASSHTSGGYNEQFF. The CDR3 bases are TGTGCCAGCAGTCATACTAGCGGGGGATACAATGAGCAGTTCTTC.

The J gene is TRBJ2-7, the V gene TRBV28, with TRBD1 as a possible D gene (5 bases). Looked up from germline, CDR1 is MDHEN and CDR2 is SYDVKM. V was cut by 3 bases and J by 3 bases, with 9 bases left in between. The CDR3 extends over 13 amino acids. Here the CDR3 reads CASSFPTGYEQYF. The CDR3 bases are TGTGCCAGCAGTTTTCCCACAGGCTACGAGCAGTACTTC.

This chain links TRBV9 with TRBJ2-2, with TRBD2 matching 12 bases. With V trimmed by 3 bases and J by 3 bases, 3 bases remained unmatched. CDR1 is SGDLS and CDR2 is YYNGEE in the germline V gene. The CDR3 runs to 16 residues. The CDR3 spells CASSARLAGDTGELFF. The CDR3 DNA reads TGTGCCAGCAGCGCTCGACTAGCGGGAGACACCGGGGAGCTGTTTTTT.

This clone qualifies as medium-sized. This chain joins TRBV16 and TRBJ2-1; D is ambiguous. This CDR3 contains 13 residues. The V gene lost 7 bases and the J gene lost 0 bases, with 7 bases spanning the gap. In germline, CDR1 is KGHSY, CDR2 FQNENV. CDR3 coding DNA: TGTGCCAGCACCATTCTCTCCTACAATGAGCAGTTCTTC. Translation gives CASTILSYNEQFF.

J is TRBJ1-5 and V is TRBV6-6; 7 nucleotides line up with TRBD1. The V gene's germline CDR1 is MNHNY and CDR2 SVGAGI (reference sequence). The CDR3 totals 13 residues. The junction had 4 bases not matched to a gene; V was cut back by 4 bases and J by 7 bases. CDR3 loop: CASSSQGFQPQHF. The CDR3, as DNA: TGTGCCAGCAGTTCACAGGGGTTCCAGCCCCAGCATTTT.

The V and J genes are TRBV19 and TRBJ2-5, with D perhaps TRBD1 (6 bases). CDR1 and CDR2 (germline): LNHDA, SQIVND (reference sequence). CDR3 length: 15 amino acids. The V end lost 3 bases, the J end lost 3 bases, and 14 bases lay between the germline ends. The DNA for the CDR3 is TGTGCCAGTAGTATCCAGGGGCGCGCCGAAGAGACCCAGTACTTC. Amino acids: CASSIQGRAEETQYF.

CDR3 sequence (DNA): TGTGCCAGCATTGGGGCAGTCATGAACACTGAAGCTTTCTTT. Protein: CASIGAVMNTEAFF. This chain connects TRBV6-1 to TRBJ1-1; tentatively, D is TRBD1 (5 bases). Per the germline V gene, CDR1 is MNHNS and CDR2 is SASEGT. The CDR3 sequence is 14 residues long. Trimming took 7 bases from V and 0 from J, leaving 12 bases between them.

The V gene is TRBV27, the J gene TRBJ2-1; D is undetermined. The CDR3 spans 15 residues. The V gene lost 9 bases and the J gene lost 4 bases, with 19 bases spanning the gap. CDR1 MNHEY and CDR2 SMNVEV come from the germline V gene (reference sequence). CDR3 DNA sequence: TGTGCCAGTATGGCGTCGGCTGGCTGGTACAATGAGCAGTTCTTC. Residues: CASMASAGWYNEQFF.